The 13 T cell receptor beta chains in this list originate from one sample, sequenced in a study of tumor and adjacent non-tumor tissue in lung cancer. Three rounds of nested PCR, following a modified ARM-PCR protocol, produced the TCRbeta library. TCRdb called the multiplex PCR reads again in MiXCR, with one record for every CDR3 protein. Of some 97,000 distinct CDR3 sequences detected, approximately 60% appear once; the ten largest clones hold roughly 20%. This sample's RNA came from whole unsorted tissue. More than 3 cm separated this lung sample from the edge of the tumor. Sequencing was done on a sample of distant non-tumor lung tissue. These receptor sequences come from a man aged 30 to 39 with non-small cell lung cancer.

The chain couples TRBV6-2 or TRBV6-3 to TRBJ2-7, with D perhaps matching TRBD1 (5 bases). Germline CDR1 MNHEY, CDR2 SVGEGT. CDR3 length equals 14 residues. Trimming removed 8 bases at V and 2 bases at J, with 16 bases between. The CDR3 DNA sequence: TGTGCCAGCGGCGATCAGACAGCACCCTACGAGCAGTACTTC. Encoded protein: CASGDQTAPYEQYF.

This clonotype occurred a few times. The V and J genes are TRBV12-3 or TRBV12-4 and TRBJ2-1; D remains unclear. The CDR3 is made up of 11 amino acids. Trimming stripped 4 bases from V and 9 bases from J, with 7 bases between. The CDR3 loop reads CASSWYGEQFF. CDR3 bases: TGTGCCAGCAGTTGGTACGGTGAGCAGTTCTTC.

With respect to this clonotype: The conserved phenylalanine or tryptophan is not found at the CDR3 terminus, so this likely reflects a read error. The CDR3 sequence is CSVRGTGKYTEAFC. Here the CDR3 DNA reads TGCAGTGTTAGGGGGACAGGGAAATACACTGAAGCTTTCTGT. The chain employs TRBV20-1 and TRBJ1-1, with 9 bases aligning to TRBD1. V dropped 7 bases and J dropped 3; count of bases not matched to a gene: 9. The germline V gene has CDR1 DFQATT and CDR2 SNEGSKA (reference sequence). The CDR3 length is 14 residues.

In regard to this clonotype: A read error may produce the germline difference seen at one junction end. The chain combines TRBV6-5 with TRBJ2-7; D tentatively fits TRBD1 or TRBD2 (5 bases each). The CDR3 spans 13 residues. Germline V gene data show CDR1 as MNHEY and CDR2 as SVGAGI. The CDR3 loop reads CASNGVGAYEQNF. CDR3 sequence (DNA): TGTGCCAGCAATGGTGTCGGGGCCTACGAGCAGAACTTC.

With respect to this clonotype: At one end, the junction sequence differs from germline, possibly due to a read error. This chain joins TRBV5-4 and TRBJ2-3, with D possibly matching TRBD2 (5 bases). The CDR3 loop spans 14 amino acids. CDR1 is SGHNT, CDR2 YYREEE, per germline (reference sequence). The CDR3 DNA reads TGTACCAGCAACCAAGGACTGAGCACAGATACGCAGTATTTT. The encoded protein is CTSNQGLSTDTQYF.

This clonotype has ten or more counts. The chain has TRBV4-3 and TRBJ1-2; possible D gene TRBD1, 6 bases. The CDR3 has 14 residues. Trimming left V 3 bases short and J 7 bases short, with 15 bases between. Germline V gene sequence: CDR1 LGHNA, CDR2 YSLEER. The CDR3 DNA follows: TGCGCCAGCAGCCACCAACCCCGACAGGTTGGCTACACCTTC. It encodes CASSHQPRQVGYTF.

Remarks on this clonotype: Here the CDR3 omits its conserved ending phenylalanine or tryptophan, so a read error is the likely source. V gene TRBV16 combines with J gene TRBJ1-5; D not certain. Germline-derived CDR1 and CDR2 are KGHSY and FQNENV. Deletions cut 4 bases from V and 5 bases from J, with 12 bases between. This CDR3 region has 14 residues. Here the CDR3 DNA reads TGTGCCAGCAGCCCCAGAGAGGGCTATCAGCCCCAGCATTCT. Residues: CASSPREGYQPQHS.

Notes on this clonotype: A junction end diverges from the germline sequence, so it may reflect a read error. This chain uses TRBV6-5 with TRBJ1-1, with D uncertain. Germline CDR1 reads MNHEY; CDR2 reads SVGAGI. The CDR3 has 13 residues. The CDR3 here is CASTYLESTEASF. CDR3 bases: TGTGCCAGCACTTACTTGGAAAGCACTGAAGCTTCCTTT.

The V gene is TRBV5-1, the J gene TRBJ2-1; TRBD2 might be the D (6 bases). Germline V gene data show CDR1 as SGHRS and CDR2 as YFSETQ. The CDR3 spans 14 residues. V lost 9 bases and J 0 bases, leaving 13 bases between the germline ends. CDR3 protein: CATSPGDSYNEQFF. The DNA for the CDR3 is TGCGCCACTTCCCCGGGGGACTCCTACAATGAGCAGTTCTTC.

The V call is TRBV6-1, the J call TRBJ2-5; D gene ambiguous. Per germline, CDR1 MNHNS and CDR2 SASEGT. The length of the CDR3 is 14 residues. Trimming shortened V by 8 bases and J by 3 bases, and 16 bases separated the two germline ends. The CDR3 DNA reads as TGTGCCAGCGGTGCGAGAGTTATGAAAGAGACCCAGTACTTC. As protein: CASGARVMKETQYF.

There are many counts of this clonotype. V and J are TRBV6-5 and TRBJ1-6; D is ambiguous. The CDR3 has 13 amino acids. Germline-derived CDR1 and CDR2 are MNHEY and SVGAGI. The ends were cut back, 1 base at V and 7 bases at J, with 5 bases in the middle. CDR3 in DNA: TGTGCCAGCAGTTACTTTGGGAATTCACCCCTCCACTTT. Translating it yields CASSYFGNSPLHF.

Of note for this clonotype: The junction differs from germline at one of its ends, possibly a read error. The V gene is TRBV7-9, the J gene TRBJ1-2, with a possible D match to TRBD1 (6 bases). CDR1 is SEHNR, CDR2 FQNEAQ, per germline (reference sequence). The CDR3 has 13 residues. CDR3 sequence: CGSSPGQYYGYTF. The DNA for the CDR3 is TGTGGCAGCAGCCCAGGACAGTACTATGGCTACACCTTC. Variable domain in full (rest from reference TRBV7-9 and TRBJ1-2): DTGVSQNPRHKITKRGQNVTFRCDPISEHNRLYWYRQTLGQGPEFLTYFQNEAQLEKSRLLSDRFSAERPKGSFSTLEIQRTEQGDSAMYLCGSSPGQYYGYTFGSGTRLTVV.

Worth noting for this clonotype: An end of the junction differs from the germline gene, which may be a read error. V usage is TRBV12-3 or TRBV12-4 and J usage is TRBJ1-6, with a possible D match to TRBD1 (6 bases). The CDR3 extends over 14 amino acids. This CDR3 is CTSSLGGPGTPLHF. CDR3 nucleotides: TGTACCAGCAGTTTAGGGGGGCCTGGGACACCACTCCACTTT.